This T cell receptor beta chain was retrieved from a study of technical replicates of blood from a few donors (dated by TCRdb to about 2017). Preparation of the library involved the immunoSEQ multiplex PCR assay. The source is immuneACCESS, and TCRdb retained only in-frame sequences with V and J called. Part of the clones is not carried over; for the studies checked, unresolved V genes explain less than half of this, and the remainder is unexplained. The sample profile shows 75,000 to 90,000 clones; approximately 96% of them were found once. The ten largest clonotypes hold less than 0.35% of the sample. At the junction V is shortened by 5 bases and J by 5 bases; bases outside the gene matches: 5. Its CDR3 holds 14 amino acids, cysteine through phenylalanine. Here the CDR3 DNA is all that survives: 42 bases in frame from base 1. Via the germline V gene (reference sequence), CDR1 is SEHNR and CDR2 FQNEAQ.

With respect to this clone: Its antigen is unknown. Base qualities are not at hand, and no much larger clone is one base apart.

This TCR was recovered from a human donor in good health. The sequencing input was T cells isolated from PBMCs. The rearranged chain carries TRBV7-9 and TRBJ1-5, with TRBD1 identical over 8 junction bases. The DNA sequence is given as TGTGCCAGCAGCCGAGGGACAGGAGATCAGCCCCAGCATTTT. Its coded protein is CASSRGTGDQPQHF.